One and the same sample provided the 32 T cell receptor beta chains below, sequenced in a study of regulatory T cells in long-lasting Graves disease (dated by TCRdb to the early 2020s). The library relied on multiplex PCR. The instrument given in TCRdb is Illumina HiSeq 4000. CDR3 regions were amplified by Arm-PCR with iRepertoire HTBI primers to construct TCR beta libraries. Using fastp at Q25 and MiXCR, TCRdb reprocessed the public reads and kept productive beta chains. Every distinct CDR3 protein forms one entry, paired with its most common genes and DNA. The sample yields 350,000 to 550,000 distinct CDR3 sequences; about 15% were counted once. The ten most abundant clones make up over 15% of the sample. Sample time point, as interpreted from the label and publication: newly diagnosed GD, antithyroid drugs for less than 3 months. For both TCR sequencing and RNA sequencing, RNA was extracted from PBMCs in TRIzol.

These data also featured in a second study, about T cells in Graves' hyperthyroidism and ophthalmopathy.

Sequences were derived from peripheral blood mononuclear cells (PBMCs), sampled at new diagnosis, from a patient treated with antithyroid drugs. The receptors derive from a woman under 40 with Graves disease. Donor details come from another sample of the same person, matched by shared clones.

This clonotype was recorded at least ten times. The chain recombines TRBV20-1 with TRBJ2-1; possibly TRBD2 for D (6 bases). Germline V CDR1 and CDR2: DFQATT, SNEGSKA (reference sequence). CDR3 length: 13 residues. V lost 6 bases to trimming and J lost 4 bases, with 13 bases between them. CDR3 loop: CSAVGAGYNEQFF. The CDR3 region has the DNA TGCAGTGCCGTAGGGGCGGGATACAATGAGCAGTTCTTC.

In its sample, this clonotype was seen many times. This chain uses TRBV2 with TRBJ2-7; TRBD1 aligns across 8 bases. CDR3 size: 15 residues. CDR1 and CDR2 (germline): SNHLY, FYNNEI. V lost 8 bases, J lost 2 bases, and 11 bases stayed unmatched. CDR3 in amino acids: CASRNGGQGTYEQYF. The CDR3 bases are TGTGCCAGCCGCAACGGTGGACAGGGAACCTACGAGCAGTACTTC.

This clonotype was recorded at least ten times. The chain is built from TRBV12-3 or TRBV12-4 and TRBJ2-7; D may be TRBD1 (6 bases). This CDR3 is 16 amino acids long. V was shortened by 3 bases and J by 3 bases, with 18 bases between the two germline ends. The CDR3 DNA follows: TGTGCCAGCAGTTTTAGACAGGCCGGTCGGCACTACGAGCAGTACTTC. Translated: CASSFRQAGRHYEQYF.

This rearrangement joins TRBV30 to TRBJ2-7; a weak D match, TRBD2 (6 bases). Trimming took off 0 bases at V and 2 bases at J, with 17 bases between the two ends. CDR1 is GTSNPN, CDR2 SVGIG, per germline (reference sequence). The CDR3 length is 16 residues. The CDR3 nucleotides read TGTGCCTGGAGTGTACCCCTTAGCGGAAACACCTACGAGCAGTACTTC. Translated, it gives CAWSVPLSGNTYEQYF.

The rearrangement uses TRBV2 and TRBJ1-2, with TRBD1 matching 8 bases. V shed 8 bases, J shed 7 bases, and the junction held 15 bases outside the gene matches. Germline V lookup: CDR1 SNHLY, CDR2 FYNNEI. This CDR3 is built from 15 residues. The CDR3 sequence is CASGGGQGALPGYTF. CDR3 nucleotides: TGTGCCAGCGGGGGTGGGCAGGGGGCGCTGCCTGGCTACACCTTC.

This clonotype turned up a few times. This chain uses TRBV6-1 with TRBJ2-1; TRBD1 aligns across 7 bases. V lost 7 bases and J lost 5; bases outside the gene matches: 11. The CDR3 spans 15 residues. Germline V gene sequence: CDR1 MNHNS, CDR2 SASEGT. CDR3: CASTNTFTGDNEQFF. The CDR3 coding sequence is TGTGCCAGCACCAACACCTTTACAGGGGACAATGAGCAGTTCTTC.

This sequence joins TRBV7-9 and TRBJ2-1; TRBD2 agrees at 13 bases. The V gene's germline CDR1 is SEHNR and CDR2 FQNEAQ (reference sequence). V lost 3 bases, J lost 5 bases, and 7 bases stayed unmatched. The CDR3 has 17 residues. The CDR3 here is CASSFGLAGAGNNEQFF. CDR3 coding DNA: TGTGCCAGCAGCTTCGGACTAGCGGGAGCTGGAAACAATGAGCAGTTCTTC.

This rearrangement joins TRBV7-9 to TRBJ1-5; no clear D gene. CDR1 SEHNR and CDR2 FQNEAQ come from the germline V gene (reference sequence). The CDR3 runs to 13 residues. V lost 0 bases, J lost 3 bases, and 3 bases lay in between. This chain's CDR3 is CASSLANNQPQHF. The CDR3 DNA reads as TGTGCCAGCAGCTTAGCGAACAATCAGCCCCAGCATTTT.

As to this clonotype: The junction departs from the called germline gene at one end, perhaps through a read error. The gene calls are TRBV11-2 and TRBJ2-3, with D tentatively TRBD1 (5 bases). From germline, CDR1 is SGHAT and CDR2 FQNNGV. The CDR3 loop spans 17 amino acids. CDR3 sequence (DNA): TGTGCCAGCAGCCTAGAAGAGCTCAGGGTGGAAACAGATACGCAGTATTTT. It specifies CASSLEELRVETDTQYF.

The rearrangement links TRBV19 to TRBJ2-2; D remains unclear. Trimming stripped 3 bases from V and 6 bases from J, with 11 bases between. CDR1 and CDR2 from the germline V gene are LNHDA and SQIVND (reference sequence). There are 14 residues in the CDR3. Written as DNA, the CDR3 is TGTGCCAGTAGTATGGCAGCAACGGCCGGGGAGCTGTTTTTT. Residues: CASSMAATAGELFF.

This clonotype was seen more than once but under ten times. The chain uses TRBV24-1 and TRBJ1-3; the D is unclear. Germline-derived CDR1 and CDR2 are KGHDR and SFDVKD. Trimming removed 4 bases at V and 7 bases at J, with 16 bases between. The CDR3 length is 15 residues. The CDR3 loop is CATSDKSAESNTIYF. The CDR3 DNA sequence: TGTGCCACCAGTGACAAATCTGCTGAATCGAACACCATATATTTT.

The gene calls are TRBV12-3 or TRBV12-4 and TRBJ1-4; D may be TRBD1 (5 bases). Trimming removed 1 base from V and 11 bases from J, with 14 bases in between. The CDR3 totals 14 residues. CDR3 DNA: TGTGCCAGCAGTTTAGGGGACCAGTGGGGGAAACTGTTTTTT. Translation: CASSLGDQWGKLFF.

The chain couples TRBV6-2 or TRBV6-3 to TRBJ2-7; D call uncertain. This CDR3 contains 14 residues. CDR1 and CDR2 (germline): MNHEY, SVGEGT. Trimming took off 1 base at V and 0 bases at J, with 7 bases between the two ends. CDR3 bases: TGTGCCAGCAGTTACTTTTTTAGCTCCTACGAGCAGTACTTC. Translation: CASSYFFSSYEQYF.

This clonotype was seen at least ten times. This chain's CDR3 is CASSPKGQEHGNTIYF. The CDR3 nucleotides are TGTGCCAGCTCACCTAAGGGACAGGAGCATGGAAACACCATATATTTT. The chain uses TRBV18 and TRBJ1-3; 8 positions match TRBD1. V gave up 3 bases and J gave up 3 bases; unmatched junction bases: 7. The CDR3 sequence is 16 residues long. Germline V gene lookup returns CDR1 KGHSH and CDR2 LQKENI.

Notes on this clonotype: This could be a read error, since a much larger clone is one nucleotide away. The V gene is TRBV4-2, the J gene TRBJ2-7; D remains ambiguous. The CDR3 length is 15 residues. Germline V gene sequence: CDR1 LGHNA, CDR2 YNFKEQ. Trimming cost V 2 bases and J 1 base, with 12 bases left between them. CDR3 nucleotide sequence: TGTGCCAGCAGCCAATGGCCCGACACGTCCTACGAGCAGTACTTC. This sequence encodes CASSQWPDTSYEQYF.

This clonotype was recorded at least ten times. V is TRBV7-9 and J is TRBJ2-3; 11 bases are a match to TRBD2. The V gene's germline CDR1 is SEHNR and CDR2 FQNEAQ (reference sequence). This CDR3 is built from 15 residues. The J segment lost 14 bases and the V segment lost 1 base, leaving 11 bases of the junction unmatched. The CDR3 reads CASSLGGELAGVWYF. In nucleotides, the CDR3 is TGTGCCAGCAGCTTAGGCGGTGAACTAGCGGGAGTTTGGTATTTT.

This clonotype appeared many times. The chain links TRBV12-3 or TRBV12-4 to TRBJ1-6; 8 nucleotides match TRBD1. This CDR3 is built from 16 residues. The trim removed 4 bases at V and 7 bases at J, leaving 9 bases unmatched. Here the CDR3 DNA reads TGTGCCAGCAGTTCAGGACAGGGAGGTTGGAATTCACCCCTCCACTTT. It yields the protein CASSSGQGGWNSPLHF.

This clonotype was picked up many times. The CDR3 is CASSLWLDTNTGELFF. The CDR3 DNA reads TGCGCCAGCAGCTTGTGGCTAGACACGAACACCGGGGAGCTGTTTTTT. This chain connects TRBV5-1 to TRBJ2-2; D gene uncertain. Trimming pared 1 base from V and 0 bases from J, leaving 10 bases between. The germline CDR1 and CDR2 sequences are SGHRS and YFSETQ. The CDR3 covers 16 residues.

In its sample, this clonotype was seen a few times. J is TRBJ2-3 and V is TRBV4-1; D is ambiguous. There are 15 residues in the CDR3. Germline CDR1 reads MGHRA; CDR2 reads YSYEKL. V was cut by 2 bases and J by 0 bases, with 9 bases left in between. The CDR3 spells CASSQSPYSTDTQYF. The CDR3 region has the DNA TGCGCCAGCAGCCAAAGCCCGTACAGCACAGATACGCAGTATTTT.

Many counts were recorded for this clonotype. V and J are TRBV29-1 and TRBJ1-4, with D unresolved. CDR1 and CDR2 from the germline V gene are SQVTM and ANQGSEA. V lost 1 base and J lost 4, with 10 bases in between. This CDR3 has 14 residues. Here the CDR3 reads CSVEGTSNNEKLFF. CDR3 coding DNA: TGCAGCGTTGAAGGGACCAGCAATAATGAAAAACTGTTTTTT. The full variable domain, in which reference TRBV29-1 and TRBJ1-4 provide the parts outside the CDR3, is SAVISQKPSRDICQRGTSLTIQCQVDSQVTMMFWYRQQPGQSLTLIATANQGSEATYESGFVIDKFPISRPNLTFSTLTVSNMSPEDSSIYLCSVEGTSNNEKLFFGSGTQLSVL.

This clonotype was counted ten times or more. The chain is built from TRBV11-2 and TRBJ2-1, with D possibly being TRBD2 (5 bases). CDR1 is SGHAT and CDR2 is FQNNGV in the germline V gene. The CDR3 consists of 12 residues. The V and J ends lost 5 bases and 6 bases respectively, with 8 bases between them. This chain's CDR3 is CASSLGSNEQFF. DNA for the CDR3: TGTGCCAGCAGCCTAGGGAGCAATGAGCAGTTCTTC.

This clonotype has a count of ten or more. CDR3 protein: CASSADFVGYTF. CDR3 sequence (DNA): TGTGCCAGCTCCGCCGACTTTGTTGGCTACACCTTC. The chain employs TRBV27 and TRBJ1-2; D is undetermined. Trimming left V 8 bases short and J 7 bases short, with 14 bases between. CDR1 is MNHEY and CDR2 is SMNVEV in the germline V gene (reference sequence). The CDR3 is made up of 12 amino acids.

This clonotype has just a few counts. The likely explanation is a read error, given a far larger clone one base away. This sequence joins TRBV6-1 and TRBJ1-1, with 10 bases aligning to TRBD1. The V segment lost 1 base and the J segment 4 bases; nucleotides outside the gene matches: 0. This CDR3 region has 14 residues. Germline V gene sequence: CDR1 MNHNS, CDR2 SASEGT. The CDR3 DNA reads as TGTGCCAGCAGTGAAGGGACAGGGGGCACTGAAGCTTTCTTT. Its translation: CASSEGTGGTEAFF.

There are many counts of this clonotype. The CDR3 spells CASSQWGAWGTEGTDTQYF. In DNA, the CDR3 is TGTGCCAGCAGCCAGTGGGGTGCGTGGGGAACGGAGGGCACAGATACGCAGTATTTT. The rearrangement links TRBV3-1 to TRBJ2-3; TRBD2 is a possible D gene (5 bases). Trimming shortened V by 3 bases and J by 1 base, and 23 bases separated the two germline ends. CDR3 length: 19 amino acids. Germline V gene data show CDR1 as LGHDT and CDR2 as YNNKEL (reference sequence).

The rearrangement joins TRBV7-3 to TRBJ2-1; a weak D match, TRBD1 (5 bases). Germline values: CDR1 SGHTA, CDR2 FQGTGA. The CDR3 has 15 amino acids. Trimming stripped 0 bases from V and 5 bases from J, with 11 bases between. CDR3 coding DNA: TGTGCCAGCAGCTTAACAGGGCTGGGGCACAATGAGCAGTTCTTC. It codes for CASSLTGLGHNEQFF.

There are many counts of this clonotype. CDR3 coding DNA: TGCAGTGCTAGGTCGCAGGGCTACGAGCAGTACTTC. Translated: CSARSQGYEQYF. The chain joins TRBV20-1 to TRBJ2-7; tentative D call: TRBD1 (5 bases). Trimming took off 3 bases at V and 3 bases at J, with 9 bases between the two ends. The germline V gene has CDR1 DFQATT and CDR2 SNEGSKA (reference sequence). This CDR3 has 12 residues.

The chain combines TRBV5-4 with TRBJ2-1; 8 nucleotides match TRBD2. Germline CDR1 SGHNT, CDR2 YYREEE (reference sequence). Trimming at V came to 2 bases and at J to 7 bases, leaving 8 bases not matched to a gene. The CDR3 has 15 residues. The CDR3, as DNA: TGTGCCAGCAGCTTTCCCGGGAGGGCGAGAAATGAGCAGTTCTTC. This sequence encodes CASSFPGRARNEQFF.

In this sample, this clonotype turned up many times. The V gene is TRBV12-3 or TRBV12-4, the J gene TRBJ1-3, with D possibly being TRBD1 (6 bases). The CDR3 length is 16 residues. V lost 6 bases and J 0 bases, leaving 15 bases between the germline ends. In DNA, the CDR3 is TGTGCCAGCAGCGGGGACACCCGACGCTCTGGAAACACCATATATTTT. It yields the protein CASSGDTRRSGNTIYF.

This clonotype was seen ten or more times. This sequence joins TRBV5-6 and TRBJ2-7, with 9 bases that match TRBD1. V was pared by 2 bases and J by 7 bases, with 10 bases of the junction left unmatched. The CDR3 loop spans 15 amino acids. Germline CDR1 reads SGHDT; CDR2 reads YYEEEE. CDR3 nucleotides: TGTGCCAGCAGCTTCTCGGGACAGGGAATCGGGGAGCAGTACTTC. Its protein is CASSFSGQGIGEQYF.

This clonotype was counted at least ten times. This chain joins TRBV28 and TRBJ2-1, with D tentatively TRBD1 (6 bases). Germline assignment: CDR1 MDHEN and CDR2 SYDVKM. Trimming left V 7 bases short and J 7 bases short, with 17 bases between. The CDR3 extends over 14 amino acids. This chain's CDR3 is CASTLGGVRNEQFF. The DNA for the CDR3 is TGTGCCAGCACCTTAGGGGGAGTACGGAATGAGCAGTTCTTC.

The V and J genes are TRBV14 and TRBJ2-3, with 7 bases that match TRBD2. Germline trimming cut 4 bases from V and 0 bases from J; bases unmatched to any gene: 13. The germline V gene encodes CDR1 SGHDN and CDR2 FVKESK. The CDR3 totals 18 residues. Written as DNA, the CDR3 is TGTGCCAGCAGCCCGGGACTACGAGTCTCACGTAGCACAGATACGCAGTATTTT. Its protein is CASSPGLRVSRSTDTQYF.

CDR3 in DNA: TGTGCCAGCAGTTTTGTAGGTGAAGCTTTCTTT. Protein: CASSFVGEAFF. The V gene is TRBV6-5, the J gene TRBJ1-1; no firm D call. Germline CDR1 reads MNHEY; CDR2 reads SVGAGI. This CDR3 contains 11 residues. V dropped 4 bases and J dropped 7 bases, with 7 bases sitting between them.